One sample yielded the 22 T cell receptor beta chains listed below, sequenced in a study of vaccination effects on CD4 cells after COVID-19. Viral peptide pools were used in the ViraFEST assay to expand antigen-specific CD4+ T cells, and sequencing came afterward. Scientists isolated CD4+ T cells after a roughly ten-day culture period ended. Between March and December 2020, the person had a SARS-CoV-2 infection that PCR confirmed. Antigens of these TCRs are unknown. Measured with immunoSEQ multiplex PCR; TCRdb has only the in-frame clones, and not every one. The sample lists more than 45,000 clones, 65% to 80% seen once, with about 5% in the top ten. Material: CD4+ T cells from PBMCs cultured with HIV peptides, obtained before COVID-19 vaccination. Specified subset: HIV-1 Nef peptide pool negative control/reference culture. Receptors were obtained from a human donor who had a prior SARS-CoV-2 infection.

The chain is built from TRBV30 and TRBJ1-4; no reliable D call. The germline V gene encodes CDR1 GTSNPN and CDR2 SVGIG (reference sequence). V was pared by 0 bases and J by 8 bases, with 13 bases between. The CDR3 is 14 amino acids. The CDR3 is CAWSVFSGYEKLFF. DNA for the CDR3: TGTGCCTGGAGTGTATTTTCGGGTTACGAAAAACTGTTTTTT.

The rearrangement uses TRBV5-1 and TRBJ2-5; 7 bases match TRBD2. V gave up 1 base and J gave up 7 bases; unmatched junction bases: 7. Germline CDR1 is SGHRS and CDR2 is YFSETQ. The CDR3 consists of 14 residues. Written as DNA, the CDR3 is TGCGCCAGCAGCTTGCCCGATGGGGGGGGGACCCAGTACTTC. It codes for CASSLPDGGGTQYF.

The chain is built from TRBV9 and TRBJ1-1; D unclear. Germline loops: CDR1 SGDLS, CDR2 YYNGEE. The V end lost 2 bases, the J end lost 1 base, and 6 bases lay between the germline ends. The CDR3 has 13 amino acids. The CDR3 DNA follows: TGTGCCAGCAGCGTCGGTACGAACACTGAAGCTTTCTTT. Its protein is CASSVGTNTEAFF.

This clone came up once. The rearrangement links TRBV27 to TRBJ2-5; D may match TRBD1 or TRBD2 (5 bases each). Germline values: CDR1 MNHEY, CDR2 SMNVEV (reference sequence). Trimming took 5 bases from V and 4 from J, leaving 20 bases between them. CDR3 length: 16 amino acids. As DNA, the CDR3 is TGTGCCAGCAGTCCGAGAGCCGGGACGCCGCGAGAGACCCAGTACTTC. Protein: CASSPRAGTPRETQYF.

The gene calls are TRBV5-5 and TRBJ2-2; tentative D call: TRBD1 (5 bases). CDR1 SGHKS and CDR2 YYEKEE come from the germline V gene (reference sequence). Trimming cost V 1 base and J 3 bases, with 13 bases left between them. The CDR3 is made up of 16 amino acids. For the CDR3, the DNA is TGTGCCAGCAGCTTGCTGGCAGGGTCTTACACCGGGGAGCTGTTTTTT. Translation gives CASSLLAGSYTGELFF.

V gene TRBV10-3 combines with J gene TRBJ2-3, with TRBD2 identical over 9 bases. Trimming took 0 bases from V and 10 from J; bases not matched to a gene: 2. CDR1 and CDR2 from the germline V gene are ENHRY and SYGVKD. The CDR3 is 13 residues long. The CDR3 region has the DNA TGTGCCATCAGTGAGTCTGTAGCGGGGGCGCAGTATTTT. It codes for CAISESVAGAQYF.

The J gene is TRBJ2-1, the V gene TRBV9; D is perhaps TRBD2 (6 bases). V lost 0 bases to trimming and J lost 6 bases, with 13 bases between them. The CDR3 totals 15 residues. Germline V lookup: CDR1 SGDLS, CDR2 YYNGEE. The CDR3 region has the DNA TGTGCCAGCAGCGTAGCCGGGAGTGGCGTCAATGAGCAGTTCTTC. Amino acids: CASSVAGSGVNEQFF.

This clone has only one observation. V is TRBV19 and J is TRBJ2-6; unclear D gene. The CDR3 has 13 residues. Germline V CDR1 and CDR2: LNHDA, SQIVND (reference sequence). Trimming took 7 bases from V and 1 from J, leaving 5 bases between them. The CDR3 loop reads CASMLSGANVLTF. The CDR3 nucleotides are TGTGCCAGTATGTTGTCTGGGGCCAACGTCCTGACTTTC.

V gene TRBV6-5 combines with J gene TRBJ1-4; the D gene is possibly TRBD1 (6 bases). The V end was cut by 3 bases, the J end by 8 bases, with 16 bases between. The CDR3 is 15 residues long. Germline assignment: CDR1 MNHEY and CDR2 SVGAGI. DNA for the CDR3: TGTGCCAGCAGTTATGACAGGAGGGGTTGGGAAAAACTGTTTTTT. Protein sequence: CASSYDRRGWEKLFF.

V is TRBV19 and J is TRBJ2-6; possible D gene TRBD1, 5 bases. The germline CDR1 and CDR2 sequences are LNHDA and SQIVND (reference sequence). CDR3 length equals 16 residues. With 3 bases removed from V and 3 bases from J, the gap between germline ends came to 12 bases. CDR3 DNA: TGTGCCAGTAGTATGGCCAGGGCAAGTGGGGCCAACGTCCTGACTTTC. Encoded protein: CASSMARASGANVLTF.

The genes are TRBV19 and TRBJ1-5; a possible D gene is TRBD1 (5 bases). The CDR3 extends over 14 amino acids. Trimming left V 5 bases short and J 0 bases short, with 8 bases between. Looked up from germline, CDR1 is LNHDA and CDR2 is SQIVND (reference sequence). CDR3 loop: CASSVRDSNQPQHF. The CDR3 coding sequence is TGTGCCAGTAGTGTCAGGGATAGCAATCAGCCCCAGCATTTT.

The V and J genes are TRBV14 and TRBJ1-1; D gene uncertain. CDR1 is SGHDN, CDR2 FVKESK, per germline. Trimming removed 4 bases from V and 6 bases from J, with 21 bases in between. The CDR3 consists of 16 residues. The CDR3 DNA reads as TGTGCCAGCAGCCTCCCGGGCCAACTGACGGACGCTGAAGCTTTCTTT. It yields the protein CASSLPGQLTDAEAFF.

The CDR3 loop reads CASSYGQADSGNTIYF. DNA of the CDR3: TGTGCCAGCAGTTACGGGCAGGCCGACTCTGGAAACACCATATATTTT. The rearrangement uses TRBV6-6 and TRBJ1-3, with D hard to call. Germline V gene sequence: CDR1 MNHNY, CDR2 SVGAGI (reference sequence). The CDR3 totals 16 residues. The ends were cut back, 2 bases at V and 0 bases at J, with 11 bases in the middle.

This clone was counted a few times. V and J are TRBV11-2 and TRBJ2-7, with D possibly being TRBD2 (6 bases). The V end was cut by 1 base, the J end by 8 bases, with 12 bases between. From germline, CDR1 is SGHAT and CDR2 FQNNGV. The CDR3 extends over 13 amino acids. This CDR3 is CASSLVARGKQYF. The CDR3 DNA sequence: TGTGCCAGCAGCTTAGTGGCTCGGGGGAAGCAGTACTTC.

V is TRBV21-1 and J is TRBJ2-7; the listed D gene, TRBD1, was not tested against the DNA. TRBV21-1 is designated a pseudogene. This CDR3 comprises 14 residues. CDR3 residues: CASSKEGAFYEQYF. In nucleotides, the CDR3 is TGTGCCAGCAGCAAAGAAGGGGCTTTCTACGAGCAGTACTTC.

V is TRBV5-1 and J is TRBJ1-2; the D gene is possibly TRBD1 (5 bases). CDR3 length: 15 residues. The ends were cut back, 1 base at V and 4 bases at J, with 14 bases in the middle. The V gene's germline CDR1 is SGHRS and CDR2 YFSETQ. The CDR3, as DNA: TGCGCCAGCAGCTTGAATTCGGCAGGGCTCTATGGCTACACCTTC. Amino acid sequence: CASSLNSAGLYGYTF.

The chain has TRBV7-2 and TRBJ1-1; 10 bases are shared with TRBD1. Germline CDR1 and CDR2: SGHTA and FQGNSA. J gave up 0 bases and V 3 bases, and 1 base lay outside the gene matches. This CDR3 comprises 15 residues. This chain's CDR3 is CASSLGTGVNTEAFF. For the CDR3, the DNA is TGTGCCAGCAGCTTGGGGACAGGGGTGAACACTGAAGCTTTCTTT.

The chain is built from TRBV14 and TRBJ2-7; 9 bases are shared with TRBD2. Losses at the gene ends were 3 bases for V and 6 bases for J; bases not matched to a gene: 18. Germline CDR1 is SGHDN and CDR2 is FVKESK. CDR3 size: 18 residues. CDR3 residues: CASSHVIAAGGGAVEQYF. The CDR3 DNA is TGTGCCAGCAGCCATGTTATTGCAGCGGGAGGAGGGGCAGTCGAGCAGTACTTC.

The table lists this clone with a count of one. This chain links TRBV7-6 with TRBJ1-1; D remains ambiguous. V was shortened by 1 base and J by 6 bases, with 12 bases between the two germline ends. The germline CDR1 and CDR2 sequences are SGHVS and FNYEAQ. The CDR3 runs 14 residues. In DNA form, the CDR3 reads TGTGCCAGCAGCTTAGAACGTGTTTCTTCTGAAGCTTTCTTT. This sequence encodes CASSLERVSSEAFF.

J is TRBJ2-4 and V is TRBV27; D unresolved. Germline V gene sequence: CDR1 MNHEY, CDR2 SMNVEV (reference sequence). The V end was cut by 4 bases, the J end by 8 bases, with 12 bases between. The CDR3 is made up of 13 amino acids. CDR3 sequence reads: CASSYKVSHIQYF. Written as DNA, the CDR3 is TGTGCCAGCAGTTACAAGGTATCTCACATTCAGTACTTC.

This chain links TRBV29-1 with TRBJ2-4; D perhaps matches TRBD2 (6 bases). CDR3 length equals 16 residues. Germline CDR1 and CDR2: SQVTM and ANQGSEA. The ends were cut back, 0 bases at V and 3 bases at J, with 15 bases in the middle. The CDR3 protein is CSVEDGGRRVKNIQYF. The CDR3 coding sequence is TGCAGCGTTGAAGATGGAGGGCGCCGAGTCAAAAACATTCAGTACTTC.

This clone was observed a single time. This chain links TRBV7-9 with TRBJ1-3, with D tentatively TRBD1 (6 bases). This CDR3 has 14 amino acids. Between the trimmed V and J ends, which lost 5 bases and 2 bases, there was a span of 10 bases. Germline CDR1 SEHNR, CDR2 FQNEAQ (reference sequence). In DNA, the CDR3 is TGTGCCAGCAGCCGAGGGGGGGCTGGAAACACCATATATTTT. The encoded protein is CASSRGGAGNTIYF. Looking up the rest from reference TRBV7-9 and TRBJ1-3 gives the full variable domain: DTGVSQNPRHKITKRGQNVTFRCDPISEHNRLYWYRQTLGQGPEFLTYFQNEAQLEKSRLLSDRFSAERPKGSFSTLEIQRTEQGDSAMYLCASSRGGAGNTIYFGEGSWLTVV.